Listed here are 10 T cell receptor beta chains from one sample, sequenced in a study of T cell responses to AZD1222 COVID-19 vaccine. Data came from immunoSEQ multiplex PCR; TCRdb stores just in-frame clones and leaves some out. The data show 120,000 or so clones, 70% to 90% seen once. Sequenced here: peripheral blood, sampled 28 days after the second AZD1222 dose. The receptors come from an adult who received the AZD1222 COVID-19 vaccine.

This clone was counted only a few times. The genes are TRBV6-5 and TRBJ1-2, with 9 bases matching TRBD1. CDR3 length: 14 amino acids. J was trimmed by 5 bases and V by 6 bases; bases with no gene match: 7. CDR1 and CDR2 (germline): MNHEY, SVGAGI. The CDR3 here is CASSGRGQGYGYTF. CDR3 in DNA: TGTGCCAGCAGCGGGCGGGGACAGGGTTATGGCTACACCTTC.

The table lists this clone with a count of one. V and J are TRBV5-1 and TRBJ2-7; the match to TRBD1 covers 8 bases. The CDR3 has 15 residues. V lost 4 bases to trimming and J lost 0 bases; unmatched junction nucleotides: 6. Germline V gene data show CDR1 as SGHRS and CDR2 as YFSETQ. The CDR3 protein is CASSPGGTSSYEQYF. The DNA for the CDR3 is TGCGCCAGCAGCCCAGGGGGCACCAGCTCCTACGAGCAGTACTTC.

This chain connects TRBV5-1 to TRBJ1-2; D is unresolved. CDR1 and CDR2 (germline): SGHRS, YFSETQ. Trimming pared 0 bases from V and 1 base from J, leaving 7 bases between. The CDR3 totals 14 residues. CDR3 sequence reads: CASSLGGLNYGYTF. In DNA form, the CDR3 reads TGCGCCAGCAGCTTGGGCGGGCTTAACTATGGCTACACCTTC.

The chain joins TRBV30 to TRBJ1-2; tentative D call: TRBD1 (6 bases). Germline CDR1 GTSNPN, CDR2 SVGIG (reference sequence). This CDR3 contains 14 residues. V was trimmed by 0 bases and J by 7 bases, leaving 15 bases between them. The CDR3 DNA sequence: TGTGCCTGGAGTGTACCGGGGGCGGTGCGTGGCTACACCTTC. Translated, it gives CAWSVPGAVRGYTF.

The V gene is TRBV7-2, the J gene TRBJ2-2, with 9 bases lining up with TRBD2. Germline assignment: CDR1 SGHTA and CDR2 FQGNSA. This CDR3 region has 15 residues. Germline trimming cut 6 bases from V and 7 bases from J; bases unmatched to any gene: 9. The CDR3 DNA reads TGTGCCAGCAGACAGAAGCGGGGGGCCCTCGGGGAGCTGTTTTTT. Translating it yields CASRQKRGALGELFF.

The chain uses TRBV5-1 and TRBJ1-4; possibly TRBD1 for D (5 bases). CDR1 is SGHRS, CDR2 YFSETQ, per germline. V was shortened by 3 bases and J by 7 bases, with 16 bases between the two germline ends. The CDR3 has 15 amino acids. The CDR3 loop is CASSSGGGPPEKLFF. CDR3 in DNA: TGCGCCAGCAGCTCGGGGGGAGGACCCCCTGAAAAACTGTTTTTT.

The rearrangement joins TRBV6-6 to TRBJ1-1; 7 nucleotides line up with TRBD1. Germline V CDR1 and CDR2: MNHNY, SVGAGI (reference sequence). The V and J ends lost 6 bases and 6 bases, in that order; junction bases with no gene match: 7. The CDR3 covers 13 residues. CDR3 sequence: CASSPDRAAEAFF. The CDR3 region has the DNA TGTGCCAGCAGCCCCGACAGGGCCGCTGAAGCTTTCTTT.

This chain joins TRBV4-3 and TRBJ1-3, with TRBD1 as a possible D gene (6 bases). The germline V and J ends were trimmed by 5 bases and 2 bases, with 10 bases remaining between them. CDR1 LGHNA and CDR2 YSLEER come from the germline V gene. CDR3 size: 14 residues. CDR3 region: CASSNRQAGNTIYF. The CDR3 nucleotides are TGCGCCAGCAGCAATAGACAGGCTGGAAACACCATATATTTT.

This clone was counted only a few times. The V and J genes are TRBV2 and TRBJ2-2; 7 bases are shared with TRBD1. Germline V gene data show CDR1 as SNHLY and CDR2 as FYNNEI. The CDR3 runs to 17 residues. Trimming removed 8 bases from V and 2 bases from J; junction bases left unmatched: 14. This chain's CDR3 is CASPESTDRNNTGELFF. CDR3 DNA: TGTGCCAGCCCCGAGTCCACGGACAGGAATAACACCGGGGAGCTGTTTTTT.

This chain joins TRBV7-2 and TRBJ2-7, with 7 bases lining up with TRBD2. The CDR3 runs 15 residues. V dropped 5 bases and J dropped 2; count of bases not matched to a gene: 9. Looked up from germline, CDR1 is SGHTA and CDR2 is FQGNSA. CDR3 in amino acids: CASSPPGGLTYEQYF. The DNA of the CDR3 is TGTGCCAGCAGCCCTCCCGGGGGACTAACCTACGAGCAGTACTTC. Drawing the rest from reference TRBV7-2 and TRBJ2-7, the complete variable domain is GAGVSQSPSNKVTEKGKDVELRCDPISGHTALYWYRQSLGQGLEFLIYFQGNSAPDKSGLPSDRFSAERTGGSVSTLTIQRTQQEDSAVYLCASSPPGGLTYEQYFGPGTRLTVT.